The rows below give T cell receptor beta chains drawn from one sample of a study of T cell changes during pregnancy in multiple sclerosis. Profiled with immunoSEQ multiplex PCR; TCRdb holds only in-frame clones, not every one. Altogether about 30,000 clones are present, about 88% being singletons, with the ten largest covering about 6.9%. The specimen was CD8+ T cells from peripheral blood mononuclear cells, collected in the second trimester of pregnancy. The receptors originated from a female donor with multiple sclerosis, enrolled in a pregnancy study. Both conserved end residues are part of each CDR3. Fields, in order: clone size, J gene, V gene, CDR3 protein. Where a row states a size, it is once, few, many or the class of an expanded clone; other rows omit it.

size: -
J: TRBJ2-1
V: TRBV27
CDR3: CASSLLASLTYNEQFF

size: -
J: TRBJ2-3
V: TRBV9
CDR3: CASSVETDTQYF

size: -
J: TRBJ2-1
V: TRBV7-2
CDR3: CASSLLAGGLNEQFF

size: -
J: TRBJ1-5
V: TRBV28
CDR3: CASSGTDYSNQPQHF

size: once
J: TRBJ2-7
V: TRBV11-2
CDR3: CASSSPDRESSYEQYF

size: -
J: TRBJ1-2
V: TRBV15
CDR3: CATSRVGEHGYTF

size: -
J: TRBJ1-2
V: TRBV7-3
CDR3: CASSEGGRDGYTF

size: -
J: TRBJ2-7
V: TRBV28
CDR3: CASSSQREYSYEQYF

size: -
J: TRBJ2-7
V: TRBV4-2
CDR3: CASSEREETTVQYF

size: -
J: TRBJ1-2
V: TRBV7-9
CDR3: CASTLEGGNHNYGYTF

size: -
J: TRBJ1-2
V: TRBV27
CDR3: CASSPLTENYGYTF

size: -
J: TRBJ1-2
V: TRBV18
CDR3: CASSPGTDPNYTF

size: few
J: TRBJ2-3
V: TRBV4-2
CDR3: CASSQVIGTGGTDTQYF

size: -
J: TRBJ2-1
V: TRBV28
CDR3: CASSLEGLAIQYEQFF

size: few
J: TRBJ2-2
V: TRBV6-4
CDR3: CASSDGRGGAVTGELFF

size: once
J: TRBJ2-1
V: TRBV5-4
CDR3: CASSLTDRGRLEQFF

size: -
J: TRBJ2-7
V: TRBV6-5
CDR3: CASSWGLAGSYEQYF

size: once
J: TRBJ2-7
V: TRBV5-6
CDR3: CASSYTGSEQYF

size: once
J: TRBJ2-1
V: TRBV7-9
CDR3: CASSSPQRVEQFF

size: -
J: TRBJ2-7
V: TRBV4-2
CDR3: CASSQEGREINEQYF

size: -
J: TRBJ2-7
V: TRBV27
CDR3: CASGEQGADYEQYF

size: -
J: TRBJ2-7
V: TRBV6-5
CDR3: CASSYSEEAFSYEQYF

size: -
J: TRBJ2-7
V: TRBV13
CDR3: CASSLETGGLDDEQYF

size: -
J: TRBJ1-1
V: TRBV2
CDR3: CASRAGTGENTEAFF

size: -
J: TRBJ2-7
V: TRBV28
CDR3: CASSLNGRREQYF

size: -
J: TRBJ2-7
V: TRBV5-4
CDR3: CVSSFKRGLEEQYF

size: -
J: TRBJ2-3
V: TRBV9
CDR3: CASSEGTGGTDTQYF

size: -
J: TRBJ1-1
V: TRBV11-2
CDR3: CASSPPGPTEAFF

size: -
J: TRBJ2-1
V: TRBV19
CDR3: CASSISPGGRDEQFF

size: once
J: TRBJ2-3
V: TRBV28
CDR3: CASRMDGLAGPDTQYF

size: -
J: TRBJ1-2
V: TRBV15
CDR3: CATSDRVHYGYTF

size: -
J: TRBJ2-7
V: TRBV10-3
CDR3: CAARDRTNEQYF

size: -
J: TRBJ1-1
V: TRBV19
CDR3: CASLRVGQGLNTEAFF

size: -
J: TRBJ1-1
V: TRBV14
CDR3: CASSQVRTGQNTEAFF

size: -
J: TRBJ1-1
V: TRBV19
CDR3: CASMEIGNTEAFF

size: -
J: TRBJ1-1
V: TRBV4-1
CDR3: CASSRQGDIVAEAFF